This T cell receptor beta chain was recovered during a study of blood T cell repertoires in COVID-19. Across the study: Whether acute or convalescent, the COVID-19 samples came from the United States, Italy and Spain. T cells, B-cell-depleted T cells, or PBMCs supplied cDNA or gDNA.

Original data processing: Reference gene primer amplification gave estimated nucleated cell counts. TCRdb keeps only in-frame clones here, not all; method: immunoSEQ multiplex PCR. V and J calls and clone size are as listed in that table; D and trimming were resolved from the DNA. The sample consists of some 270,000 clones, around 86% of them appearing once. Trimming shortened V by 2 bases and J by 3 bases, and 16 bases separated the two germline ends. Germline V CDR1 and CDR2: LNHDA, SQIVND (reference sequence). This CDR3 comprises 16 residues. The specimen was peripheral blood. V gene TRBV19 combines with J gene TRBJ1-2; TRBD1 is a possible D gene (6 bases). The receptor was isolated from a woman aged 55 to 70 who had recovered from COVID-19. The CDR3 DNA reads TGTGCCAGTAGTATAAGGGACACACCGGGGTACTATGGCTACACCTTC. It codes for CASSIRDTPGYYGYTF.